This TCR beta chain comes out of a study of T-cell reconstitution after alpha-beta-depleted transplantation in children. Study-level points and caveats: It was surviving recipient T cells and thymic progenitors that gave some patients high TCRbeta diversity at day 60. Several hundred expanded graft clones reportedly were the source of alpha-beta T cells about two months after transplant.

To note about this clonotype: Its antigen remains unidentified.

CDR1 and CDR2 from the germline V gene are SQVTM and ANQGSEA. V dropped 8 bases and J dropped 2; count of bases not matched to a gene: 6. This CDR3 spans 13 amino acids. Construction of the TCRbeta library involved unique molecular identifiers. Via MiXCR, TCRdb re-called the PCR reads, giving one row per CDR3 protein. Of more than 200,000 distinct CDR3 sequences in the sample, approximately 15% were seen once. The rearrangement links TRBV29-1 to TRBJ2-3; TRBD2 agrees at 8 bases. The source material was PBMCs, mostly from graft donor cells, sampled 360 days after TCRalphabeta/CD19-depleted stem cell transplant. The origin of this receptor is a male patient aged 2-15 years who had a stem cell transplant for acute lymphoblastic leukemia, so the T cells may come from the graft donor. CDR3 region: CSTIAGPTDTQYF. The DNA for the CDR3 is TGCAGCACCATAGCGGGACCCACAGATACGCAGTATTTT.